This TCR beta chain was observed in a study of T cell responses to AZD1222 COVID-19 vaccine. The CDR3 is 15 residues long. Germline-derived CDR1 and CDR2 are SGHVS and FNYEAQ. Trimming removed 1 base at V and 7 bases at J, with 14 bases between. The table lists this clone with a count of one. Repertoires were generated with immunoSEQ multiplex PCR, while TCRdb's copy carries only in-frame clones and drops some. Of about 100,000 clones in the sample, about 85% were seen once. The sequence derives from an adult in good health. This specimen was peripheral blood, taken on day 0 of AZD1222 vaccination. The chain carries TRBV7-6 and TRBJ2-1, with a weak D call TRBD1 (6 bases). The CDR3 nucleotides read TGTGCCAGCAGCTTAGTTGCAGGGGTGGGGAATGAGCAGTTCTTC. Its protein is CASSLVAGVGNEQFF.